What follows are 20 T cell receptor beta chains derived from one specimen sequenced in a study of cytomegalovirus exposure and HLA in healthy donors. The study ran its PCR with 60 Vbeta and 13 Jbeta primers. TCRdb's copy holds only in-frame clones and misses some; the assay was immunoSEQ multiplex PCR. The table includes under 150,000 clones, 75% to 85% detected once. Source material: PBMCs. Receptors originate from a man aged 18 to 29 in good health and CMV-seronegative.

The chain is built from TRBV28 and TRBJ2-1; possible D gene TRBD1, 6 bases. This CDR3 spans 16 amino acids. Germline V gene data show CDR1 as MDHEN and CDR2 as SYDVKM. Trimming stripped 3 bases from V and 8 bases from J, with 20 bases between. Here the CDR3 DNA reads TGTGCCAGCAGTTTCGGTTTCGGGCAGGGGTTGGATGAGCAGTTCTTC. Encoded protein: CASSFGFGQGLDEQFF.

The table lists this clone with a count of one. The chain links TRBV7-2 to TRBJ1-5; a possible D gene is TRBD1 (6 bases). The CDR3 is 15 amino acids. Germline loops: CDR1 SGHTA, CDR2 FQGNSA. V dropped 4 bases and J dropped 2 bases, with 12 bases sitting between them. The CDR3 region is CASSSGHGGNQPQHF. For the CDR3, the DNA is TGTGCCAGCAGCTCGGGACACGGGGGCAATCAGCCCCAGCATTTT.

The chain joins TRBV6-5 to TRBJ1-5; maybe TRBD1 (5 bases). Germline-derived CDR1 and CDR2 are MNHEY and SVGAGI. This CDR3 is built from 13 residues. Trimming pared 2 bases from V and 4 bases from J, leaving 6 bases between. The CDR3 sequence is CASSYGANQPQHF. The CDR3 DNA follows: TGTGCCAGCAGTTACGGGGCGAATCAGCCCCAGCATTTT.

The V and J genes are TRBV28 and TRBJ1-1; a weak D match, TRBD1 (6 bases). V lost 6 bases to trimming and J lost 0 bases, with 11 bases between them. CDR3 length: 14 amino acids. The germline gives CDR1 MDHEN, CDR2 SYDVKM. The CDR3 protein is CASRKRTVNTEAFF. The CDR3 DNA is TGTGCCAGCAGGAAACGGACAGTGAACACTGAAGCTTTCTTT.

This rearrangement joins TRBV5-4 to TRBJ1-2, with D perhaps TRBD1 (6 bases). The CDR3 has 16 amino acids. Germline V CDR1 and CDR2: SGHNT, YYREEE (reference sequence). V lost 0 bases to trimming and J lost 0 bases, with 12 bases between them. CDR3 amino acids: CASSLVGGATNYGYTF. The CDR3 coding sequence is TGTGCCAGCAGCTTGGTTGGGGGGGCCACTAACTATGGCTACACCTTC. Using reference TRBV5-4 and TRBJ1-2 for the parts outside the CDR3, the full variable domain is ETGVTQSPTHLIKTRGQQVTLRCSSQSGHNTVSWYQQALGQGPQFIFQYYREEENGRGNFPPRFSGLQFPNYSSELNVNALELDDSALYLCASSLVGGATNYGYTFGSGTRLTVV.

This chain uses TRBV7-9 with TRBJ2-7; 7 bases agree with TRBD1. The CDR3 length is 15 residues. V shed 1 base and J 0 bases; nucleotides not matched to a gene: 3. In germline, CDR1 is SEHNR, CDR2 FQNEAQ (reference sequence). In DNA form, the CDR3 reads TGTGCCAGCAGCTTAGAGGACAGGAGCTCCTACGAGCAGTACTTC. Translated, it gives CASSLEDRSSYEQYF.

V gene TRBV7-2 combines with J gene TRBJ2-7; 12 positions match TRBD1. This CDR3 comprises 15 residues. CDR1 SGHTA and CDR2 FQGNSA come from the germline V gene. J gave up 5 bases and V 1 base, and 3 bases lay outside the gene matches. The CDR3: CASSLVGTGGHEQYF. The CDR3 coding sequence is TGTGCCAGCAGCTTAGTGGGGACAGGGGGCCACGAGCAGTACTTC.

The V and J genes are TRBV5-1 and TRBJ2-1; the match to TRBD2 covers 8 bases. The CDR3 runs to 17 residues. The trim removed 0 bases at V and 5 bases at J, leaving 10 bases unmatched. Per germline, CDR1 SGHRS and CDR2 YFSETQ. CDR3 amino acids: CASSLGIAGLNNNEQFF. The DNA for the CDR3 is TGCGCCAGCAGCTTGGGGATAGCGGGGCTCAATAACAATGAGCAGTTCTTC.

The sample holds a few counts of this clone. CDR3 loop: CASAGTGVRGTYEQYV. CDR3 bases: TGTGCCAGCGCCGGGACAGGGGTTCGGGGTACCTACGAGCAGTACGTC. This chain connects TRBV21-1 to TRBJ2-7; the table's D call TRBD1 went unverified against the DNA. TRBV21-1 is described as a pseudogene. CDR3 length: 16 amino acids.

The chain joins TRBV6-5 to TRBJ1-1, with 7 bases aligning to TRBD1. The ends lost 2 bases at V and 7 bases at J; junction bases unmatched: 10. This CDR3 spans 15 amino acids. Germline V gene lookup returns CDR1 MNHEY and CDR2 SVGAGI. In DNA, the CDR3 is TGTGCCAGCAGTTACGACAGGGCCTCGCCCCGTGAAGCTTTCTTT. The encoded protein is CASSYDRASPREAFF.

This clone has just a few counts. V and J are TRBV4-1 and TRBJ1-5, with 7 bases that match TRBD1. CDR3 length: 16 residues. Trimming removed 3 bases from V and 6 bases from J; junction bases left unmatched: 11. Germline V gene sequence: CDR1 MGHRA, CDR2 YSYEKL. The CDR3 bases are TGCGCCAGCAGCCACTCAGCCGGACAGGAGGGTCAGCCCCAGCATTTT. Its translation: CASSHSAGQEGQPQHF.

The genes are TRBV28 and TRBJ2-7; TRBD1 matches at 9 bases. This CDR3 is 15 amino acids long. Germline V lookup: CDR1 MDHEN, CDR2 SYDVKM. V was pared by 6 bases and J by 5 bases, with 11 bases of the junction left unmatched. The CDR3 reads CASSPIGTGTHEQYF. Here the CDR3 DNA reads TGTGCCAGCAGCCCCATCGGGACAGGGACGCACGAGCAGTACTTC.

The V call is TRBV9, the J call TRBJ2-1; 13 positions agree with TRBD2. CDR3 length equals 18 residues. The V gene's germline CDR1 is SGDLS and CDR2 YYNGEE. J lost 3 bases, V lost 3 bases, and 9 bases had no gene match. The CDR3 region has the DNA TGTGCCAGCAGCGCGGGACTAGCGGGACTCAGGGGCTACAATGAGCAGTTCTTC. It specifies CASSAGLAGLRGYNEQFF.

CDR3 sequence reads: CASSSGPGGGNEQFF. The CDR3 nucleotides read TGTGCCAGCAGTTCAGGACCAGGGGGTGGCAATGAGCAGTTCTTC. This chain uses TRBV27 with TRBJ2-1; 7 nucleotides match TRBD1. CDR1 is MNHEY, CDR2 SMNVEV, per germline (reference sequence). With 4 bases clipped from V and 6 bases from J, the junction kept 9 bases outside the gene matches. CDR3 length equals 15 residues.

The chain joins TRBV27 to TRBJ2-3, with D unclear. The germline V gene has CDR1 MNHEY and CDR2 SMNVEV (reference sequence). Trimming stripped 6 bases from V and 4 bases from J, with 17 bases between. This CDR3 is 15 amino acids long. DNA of the CDR3: TGTGCCAGCAGCCCCTCCCCGTTCGGAGCAGATACGCAGTATTTT. Its translation is CASSPSPFGADTQYF.

The chain uses TRBV19 and TRBJ2-6, with 7 bases fitting TRBD1. Germline values: CDR1 LNHDA, CDR2 SQIVND (reference sequence). CDR3 length: 16 amino acids. V lost 7 bases to trimming and J lost 0 bases; unmatched junction nucleotides: 6. In DNA, the CDR3 is TGTGCCAGTAAGGGACAGACGAACTCTGGGGCCAACGTCCTGACTTTC. Protein product: CASKGQTNSGANVLTF.

The chain carries TRBV7-8 and TRBJ2-5; D is perhaps TRBD2 (6 bases). The end of the DNA aligns better with TRBJ2-7, so the J call may be wrong. There are 19 residues in the CDR3. Per germline, CDR1 SGHVS and CDR2 FQNEAQ. The CDR3 is CASSLGGTVVWRAEHEQYF. The CDR3 nucleotides are TGTGCCAGCAGCTTAGGAGGGACTGTTGTTTGGCGGGCGGAACACGAGCAGTACTTC.

CDR3 nucleotide sequence: TGTGCCAGCAGGCGACAGGGCACCACCGGGGAGCTGTTTTTT. Its protein is CASRRQGTTGELFF. The chain uses TRBV27 and TRBJ2-2, with 7 bases fitting TRBD1. V dropped 6 bases and J dropped 4; count of bases not matched to a gene: 5. Germline V CDR1 and CDR2: MNHEY, SMNVEV (reference sequence). The CDR3 is 14 residues long.

The chain has TRBV5-1 and TRBJ2-2; D remains ambiguous. The germline gives CDR1 SGHRS, CDR2 YFSETQ. The CDR3 is 17 amino acids. The V end lost 0 bases, the J end lost 6 bases, and 18 bases lay between the germline ends. The CDR3 coding sequence is TGCGCCAGCAGCTTGGCATCAGGTCGTGCCATTCCCGGGGAGCTGTTTTTT. It encodes CASSLASGRAIPGELFF.

This clone has a single count. CDR3 DNA: TGTGCCAGCAGTCGCACTATAGGCTACGAGCAGTACGTC. Its protein is CASSRTIGYEQYV. The chain combines TRBV27 with TRBJ2-7; D is ambiguous. CDR3 length equals 13 residues. The germline gives CDR1 MNHEY, CDR2 SMNVEV (reference sequence). Trimming took off 5 bases at V and 3 bases at J, with 11 bases between the two ends.